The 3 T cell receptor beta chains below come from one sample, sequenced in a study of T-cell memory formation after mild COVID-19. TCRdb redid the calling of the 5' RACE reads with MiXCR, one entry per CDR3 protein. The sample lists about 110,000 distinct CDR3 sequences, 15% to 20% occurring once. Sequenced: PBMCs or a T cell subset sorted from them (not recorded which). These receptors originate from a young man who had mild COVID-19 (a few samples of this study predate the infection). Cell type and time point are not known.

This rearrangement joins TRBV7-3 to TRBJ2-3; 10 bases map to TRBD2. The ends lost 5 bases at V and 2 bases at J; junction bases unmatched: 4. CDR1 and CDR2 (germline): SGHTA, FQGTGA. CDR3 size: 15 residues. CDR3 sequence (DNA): TGTGCCAGCAGCGCCCTAGCGGGGGTCACAGATACGCAGTATTTT. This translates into CASSALAGVTDTQYF.

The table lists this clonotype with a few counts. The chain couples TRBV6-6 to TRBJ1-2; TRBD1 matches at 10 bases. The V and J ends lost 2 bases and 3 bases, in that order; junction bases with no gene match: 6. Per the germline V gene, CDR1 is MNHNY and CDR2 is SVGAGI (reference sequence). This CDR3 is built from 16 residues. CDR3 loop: CASSYPPGQGDYGYTF. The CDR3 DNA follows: TGTGCCAGCAGTTACCCTCCCGGACAGGGGGACTATGGCTACACCTTC.

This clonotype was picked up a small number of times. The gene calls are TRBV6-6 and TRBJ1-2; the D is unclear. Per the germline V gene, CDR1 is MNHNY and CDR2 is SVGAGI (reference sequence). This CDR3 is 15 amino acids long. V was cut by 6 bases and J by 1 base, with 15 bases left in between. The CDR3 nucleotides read TGTGCCAGCAGCCGTGAGGACGGGGATAACTATGGCTACACCTTC. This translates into CASSREDGDNYGYTF.